This is a list of T cell receptor beta chains from one sample in a study of blood T cell repertoires in COVID-19. Sequencing was performed with immunoSEQ multiplex PCR; in TCRdb, only in-frame clones are kept and a portion is missing. The sample holds 100,000 to 110,000 clones, 88% seen once. The sample comprised peripheral blood. The receptors stem from a human donor in a cohort sampled during active COVID-19. The CDR3 runs from the conserved cysteine through the conserved F or W. The D gene is left open where the match is weak. Clone size is shown for a subset of rows, as once, few, many or a class of expanded clone.

j_call d_call clone_size v_call cdr3_aa cdr3_nt
TRBJ1-1 . . TRBV30 CAWSGGQNTEAFF TGTGCCTGGAGTGGCGGACAGAACACTGAAGCTTTCTTT
TRBJ2-3 . . TRBV29-1 CSVGGLSDTQYF TGCAGCGTCGGAGGACTATCCGATACGCAGTATTTT
TRBJ1-2 TRBD1 . TRBV28 CASSSFLGQGGYGYTF TGTGCCAGCAGTAGCTTCCTGGGACAGGGAGGCTATGGCTACACCTTC
TRBJ2-2 TRBD2 . TRBV5-1 CASSLTSGSHGELFF TGCGCCAGCAGCCTGACTAGCGGATCCCACGGGGAGCTGTTTTTT
TRBJ1-2 . . TRBV29-1 CSSSGEGYGYTF TGCAGCTCGTCAGGGGAGGGCTATGGCTACACCTTC
TRBJ1-2 . . TRBV10-3 CAIRMPQESYGYTF TGTGCCATCAGGATGCCCCAGGAAAGCTATGGCTACACCTTC
TRBJ1-3 TRBD1 . TRBV6-5 CASRIRTGPGNTIYF TGTGCCAGCAGAATACGGACAGGGCCAGGAAACACCATATATTTT
TRBJ1-5 TRBD1 . TRBV6-6 CASSYTGAGNQPQHF TGTGCCAGCAGTTACACAGGGGCCGGCAATCAGCCCCAGCATTTT
TRBJ1-2 TRBD1 . TRBV5-1 CASSVRGQGAGGYTF TGCGCCAGCAGCGTGAGGGGACAGGGGGCCGGGGGCTACACCTTC
TRBJ1-5 . . TRBV2 CASSDGGGQPQHF TGTGCCAGCAGTGATGGTGGGGGCCAGCCCCAGCATTTT
TRBJ2-1 TRBD2 . TRBV10-1 CASRPSGTSGARNEQFF TGCGCCAGCAGACCGTCGGGGACTAGCGGGGCTCGTAATGAGCAGTTCTTC
TRBJ2-7 . . TRBV27 CASRRRQGLGEQYF TGTGCCAGCAGGCGTAGACAGGGACTGGGAGAGCAGTACTTC
TRBJ1-1 TRBD1 . TRBV19 CASERDSFQGPTEAFF TGTGCCAGCGAGAGGGACAGTTTTCAGGGACCCACTGAAGCTTTCTTT
TRBJ2-7 TRBD2 . TRBV27 CASSTPGLGHYEQYF TGTGCCAGCAGTACTCCGGGACTAGGGCACTACGAGCAGTACTTC
TRBJ2-7 . . TRBV30 CAWSPGRGNSYEQYF TGTGCCTGGAGCCCCGGGCGCGGGAACTCCTACGAGCAGTACTTC
TRBJ2-1 . once TRBV11-2 CASSRKTDNEQFF TGTGCCAGCAGCCGTAAGACAGATAATGAGCAGTTCTTC
TRBJ2-5 TRBD1 . TRBV11-1 CASSRGVRTGQETQYF TGTGCCAGCAGCCGCGGGGTCAGGACAGGGCAAGAGACCCAGTACTTC
TRBJ2-7 . . TRBV7-6 CASSLYDSSYEQYF TGTGCCAGCAGCTTATACGACTCTTCCTACGAGCAGTACTTC
TRBJ1-6 TRBD1 . TRBV11-2 CASSSSGGASPLHF TGTGCCAGCAGCTCGTCAGGGGGCGCGTCACCCCTCCACTTT
TRBJ2-1 TRBD2 . TRBV5-4 CASSPSSGAYNEQFF TGTGCCAGCAGCCCCTCTAGCGGGGCTTACAATGAGCAGTTCTTC
TRBJ1-2 TRBD1 once TRBV6-5 CASSYSTGGGYTF TGTGCCAGCAGTTACTCGACAGGGGGGGGCTACACCTTC
TRBJ2-7 . once TRBV23-1 CASSKTHRKSSYEQYF TGCGCCAGCAGTAAAACCCACAGGAAAAGCTCCTACGAGCAGTACTTC
TRBJ1-5 . . TRBV19 CASTPTGIRNQPQHF TGTGCCAGTACCCCGACCGGGATCCGCAATCAGCCCCAGCATTTT
TRBJ2-7 . . TRBV28 CASSLAGIYEQYF TGTGCCAGCAGCCTCGCCGGGATCTACGAGCAGTACTTC
TRBJ1-2 . . TRBV7-2 CASSLAGRARGYTF TGTGCCAGCAGCTTAGCGGGCAGGGCTCGCGGCTACACCTTC
TRBJ1-5 . . TRBV30 CAFQGGLNQPQHF TGTGCCTTTCAGGGTGGCCTTAATCAGCCCCAGCATTTT
TRBJ2-3 . . TRBV11-2 CASSFTGSDTQYF TGTGCCAGCAGTTTTACAGGGTCAGATACGCAGTATTTT
TRBJ1-6 . few TRBV6-6 CASSYDFGRANSPLHF TGTGCCAGCAGTTACGATTTTGGCAGGGCGAATTCACCCCTCCACTTT
TRBJ2-1 TRBD2 . TRBV5-4 CASSSGTSIGNEQFF TGTGCCAGCAGTTCCGGGACTAGCATTGGAAATGAGCAGTTCTTC
TRBJ1-2 TRBD1 . TRBV4-2 CASSQDQGVNYGYTF TGTGCCAGCAGCCAAGATCAGGGGGTTAACTATGGCTACACCTTC
TRBJ1-2 TRBD1 . TRBV5-4 CASSLAKGQGGRLF TGTGCCAGCAGCTTGGCCAAGGGACAGGGAGGGCGGCTCTTC
TRBJ2-2 . . TRBV4-3 CASSQDTGTGELFF TGCGCCAGCAGCCAAGATACAGGGACCGGGGAGCTGTTTTTT
TRBJ1-1 TRBD1 . TRBV6-6 CASSFRTGGPTTEAFF TGTGCCAGCAGTTTCCGGACAGGGGGACCCACCACTGAAGCTTTCTTT
TRBJ1-5 . . TRBV4-1 CASSQTDTSNQPQHF TGCGCCAGCAGCCAGACCGACACTAGCAATCAGCCCCAGCATTTT
TRBJ1-5 TRBD1 . TRBV27 CASSFLGQGVNQPQHF TGTGCCAGCAGTTTTCTCGGACAGGGGGTTAATCAGCCCCAGCATTTT
TRBJ1-2 TRBD1 . TRBV28 CASSAPGQNYGYTF TGTGCCAGCAGTGCACCGGGACAGAACTATGGCTACACCTTC
TRBJ2-5 TRBD2 . TRBV18 CASSRGLAGGETQYF TGTGCCAGCTCGCGGGGACTAGCGGGAGGAGAGACCCAGTACTTC
TRBJ1-2 TRBD1 many TRBV6-5 CAIAKIGQVLYGYTF TGTGCCATTGCGAAGATAGGACAGGTCCTCTATGGCTACACCTTC
TRBJ1-1 . few TRBV30 CAWSQGPTEAFF TGTGCCTGGAGTCAGGGGCCCACTGAAGCTTTCTTT
TRBJ2-3 . . TRBV4-2 CASSQEERISTDTQYF TGTGCCAGCAGCCAAGAGGAGCGGATTAGCACAGATACGCAGTATTTT
TRBJ2-5 . . TRBV3-1/TRBV3-2 CASRQGGVETQYF TGTGCCAGCAGACAGGGGGGGGTTGAGACCCAGTACTTC
TRBJ2-1 TRBD2 few TRBV5-1 CASSLEGGRAGDEQFF TGCGCCAGCAGCCTGGAGGGCGGGAGGGCCGGGGATGAGCAGTTCTTC
TRBJ2-7 . . TRBV5-1 CASSSGTPPEQYF TGCGCCAGCAGTTCCGGGACACCGCCCGAGCAGTACTTC
TRBJ1-2 . . TRBV7-2 CASSLIGAAYGYTF TGTGCCAGCAGCTTAATTGGGGCTGCCTATGGCTACACCTTC